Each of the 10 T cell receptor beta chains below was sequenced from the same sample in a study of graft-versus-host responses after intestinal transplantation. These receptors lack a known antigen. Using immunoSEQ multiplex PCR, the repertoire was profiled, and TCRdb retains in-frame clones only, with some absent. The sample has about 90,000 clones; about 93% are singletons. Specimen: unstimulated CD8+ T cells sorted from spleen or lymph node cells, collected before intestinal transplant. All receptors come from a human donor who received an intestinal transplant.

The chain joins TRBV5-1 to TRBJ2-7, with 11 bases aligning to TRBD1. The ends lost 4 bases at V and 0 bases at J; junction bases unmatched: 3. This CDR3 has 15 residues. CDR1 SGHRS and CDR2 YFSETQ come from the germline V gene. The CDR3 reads CASSPDRGPSYEQYF. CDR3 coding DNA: TGCGCCAGCAGCCCGGACAGGGGGCCCTCCTACGAGCAGTACTTC.

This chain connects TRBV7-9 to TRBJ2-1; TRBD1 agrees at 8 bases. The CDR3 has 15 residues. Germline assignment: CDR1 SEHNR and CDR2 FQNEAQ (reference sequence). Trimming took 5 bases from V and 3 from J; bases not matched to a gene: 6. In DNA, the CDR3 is TGTGCCAGCAGCCCGAGGACAGGGAACTACAATGAGCAGTTCTTC. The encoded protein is CASSPRTGNYNEQFF. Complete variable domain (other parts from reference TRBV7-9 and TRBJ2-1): DTGVSQNPRHKITKRGQNVTFRCDPISEHNRLYWYRQTLGQGPEFLTYFQNEAQLEKSRLLSDRFSAERPKGSFSTLEIQRTEQGDSAMYLCASSPRTGNYNEQFFGPGTRLTVL.

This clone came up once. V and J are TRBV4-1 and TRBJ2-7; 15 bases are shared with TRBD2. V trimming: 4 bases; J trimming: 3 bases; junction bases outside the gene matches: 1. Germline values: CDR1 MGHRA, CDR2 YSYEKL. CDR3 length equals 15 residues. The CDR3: CASSPGLAGGYEQYF. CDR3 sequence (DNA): TGCGCCAGCAGCCCGGGACTAGCGGGAGGCTACGAGCAGTACTTC.

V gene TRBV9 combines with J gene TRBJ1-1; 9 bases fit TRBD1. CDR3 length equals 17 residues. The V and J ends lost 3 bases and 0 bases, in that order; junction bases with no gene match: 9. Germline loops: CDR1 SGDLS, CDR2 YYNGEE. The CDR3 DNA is TGTGCCAGCAGCGCATTACCGGGACAGGGTCTGAACACTGAAGCTTTCTTT. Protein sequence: CASSALPGQGLNTEAFF.

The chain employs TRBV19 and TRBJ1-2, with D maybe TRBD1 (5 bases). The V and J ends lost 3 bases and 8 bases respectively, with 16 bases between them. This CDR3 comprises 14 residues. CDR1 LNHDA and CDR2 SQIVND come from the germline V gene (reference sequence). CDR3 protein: CASSMGGVGEGYTF. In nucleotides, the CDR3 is TGTGCCAGTAGTATGGGGGGGGTAGGAGAGGGCTACACCTTC.

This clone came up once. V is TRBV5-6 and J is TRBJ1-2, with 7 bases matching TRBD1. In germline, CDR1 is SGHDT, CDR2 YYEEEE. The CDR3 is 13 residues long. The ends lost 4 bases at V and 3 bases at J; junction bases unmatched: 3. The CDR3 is CASSAQGDYGYTF. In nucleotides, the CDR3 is TGTGCCAGCAGCGCGCAGGGGGACTATGGCTACACCTTC.

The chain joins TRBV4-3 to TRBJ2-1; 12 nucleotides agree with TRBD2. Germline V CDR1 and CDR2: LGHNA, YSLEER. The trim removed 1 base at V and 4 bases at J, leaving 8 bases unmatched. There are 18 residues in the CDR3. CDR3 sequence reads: CASSQGVLAGGQYNEQFF. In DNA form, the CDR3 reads TGCGCCAGCAGCCAAGGCGTCCTAGCGGGGGGGCAATACAATGAGCAGTTCTTC.

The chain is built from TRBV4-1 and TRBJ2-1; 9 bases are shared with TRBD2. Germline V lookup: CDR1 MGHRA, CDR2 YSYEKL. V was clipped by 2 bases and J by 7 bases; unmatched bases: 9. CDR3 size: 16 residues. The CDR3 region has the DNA TGCGCCAGCAGCCAATCGACTAGCGGCCTGGCGAATGAGCAGTTCTTC. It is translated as CASSQSTSGLANEQFF.

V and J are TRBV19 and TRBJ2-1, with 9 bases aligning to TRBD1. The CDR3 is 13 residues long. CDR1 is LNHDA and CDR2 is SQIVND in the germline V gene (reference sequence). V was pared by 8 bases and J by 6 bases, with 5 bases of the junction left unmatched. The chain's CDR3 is CASFGQGINEQFF. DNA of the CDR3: TGTGCCAGTTTTGGACAGGGGATCAATGAGCAGTTCTTC.

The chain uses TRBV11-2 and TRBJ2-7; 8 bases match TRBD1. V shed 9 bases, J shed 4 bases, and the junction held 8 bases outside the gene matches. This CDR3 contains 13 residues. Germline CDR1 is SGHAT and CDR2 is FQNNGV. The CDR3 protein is CASHRDRGYEQYF. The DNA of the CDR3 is TGTGCCAGTCACCGTGACAGGGGTTACGAGCAGTACTTC.